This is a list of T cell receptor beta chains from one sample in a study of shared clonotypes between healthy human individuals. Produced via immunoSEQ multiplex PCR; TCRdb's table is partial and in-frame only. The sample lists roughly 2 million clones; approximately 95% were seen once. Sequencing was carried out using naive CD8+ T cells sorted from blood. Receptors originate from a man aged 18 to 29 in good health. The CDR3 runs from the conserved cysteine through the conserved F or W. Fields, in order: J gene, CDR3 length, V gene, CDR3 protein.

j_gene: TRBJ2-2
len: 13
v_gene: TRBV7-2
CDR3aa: CASSFGPTGELFF

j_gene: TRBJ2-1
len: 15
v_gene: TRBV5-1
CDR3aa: CASSLVSGEYNEQFF

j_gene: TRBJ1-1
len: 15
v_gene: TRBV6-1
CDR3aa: CASSELGFLDTEAFF

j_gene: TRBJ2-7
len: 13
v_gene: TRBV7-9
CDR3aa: CASSLDRSYEQYF

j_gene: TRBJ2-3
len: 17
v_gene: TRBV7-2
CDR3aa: CASSAHTSGNRPDTQYF

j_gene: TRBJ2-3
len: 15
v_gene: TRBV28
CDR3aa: CASSAGTHSTDTQYF

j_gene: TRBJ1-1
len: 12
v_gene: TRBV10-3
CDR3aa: CAIEGENTEAFF

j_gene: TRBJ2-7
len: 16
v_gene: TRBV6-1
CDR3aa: CASSAKLAGGRYEQYF

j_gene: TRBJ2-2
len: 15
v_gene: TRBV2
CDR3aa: CASSETLDLPGELFF

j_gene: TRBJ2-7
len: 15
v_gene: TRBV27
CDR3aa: CASSPAGQGSYEQYF

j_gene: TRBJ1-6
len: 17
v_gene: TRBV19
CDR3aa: CASSKQGQGRRNSPLHF

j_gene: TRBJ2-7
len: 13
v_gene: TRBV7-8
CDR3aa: CASSPGITYEQYF

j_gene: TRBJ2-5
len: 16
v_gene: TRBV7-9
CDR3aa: CASSLASGTLKETQYF

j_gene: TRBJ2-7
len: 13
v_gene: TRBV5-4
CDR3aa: CASSTDSYYEQYF

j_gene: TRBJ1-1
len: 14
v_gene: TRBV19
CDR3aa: CASSWDTRNTEAFF

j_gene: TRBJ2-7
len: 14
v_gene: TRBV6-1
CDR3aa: CASSAGLALYEQYF

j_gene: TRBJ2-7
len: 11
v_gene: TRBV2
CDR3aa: CASSGGLEQYF

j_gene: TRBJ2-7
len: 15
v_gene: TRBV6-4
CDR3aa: CASSDSTSHVYEQYF

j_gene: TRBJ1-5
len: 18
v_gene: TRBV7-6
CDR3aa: CASSPGTGRGGSNQPQHF

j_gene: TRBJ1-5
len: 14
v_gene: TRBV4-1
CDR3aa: CASSQVISNQPQHF

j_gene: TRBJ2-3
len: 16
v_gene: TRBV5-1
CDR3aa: CASSSGLAGVSDTQYF

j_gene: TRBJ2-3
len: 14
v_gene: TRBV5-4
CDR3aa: CASSLDQYTDTQYF

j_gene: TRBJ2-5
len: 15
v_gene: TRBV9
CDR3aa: CASSVGLAEQETQYF